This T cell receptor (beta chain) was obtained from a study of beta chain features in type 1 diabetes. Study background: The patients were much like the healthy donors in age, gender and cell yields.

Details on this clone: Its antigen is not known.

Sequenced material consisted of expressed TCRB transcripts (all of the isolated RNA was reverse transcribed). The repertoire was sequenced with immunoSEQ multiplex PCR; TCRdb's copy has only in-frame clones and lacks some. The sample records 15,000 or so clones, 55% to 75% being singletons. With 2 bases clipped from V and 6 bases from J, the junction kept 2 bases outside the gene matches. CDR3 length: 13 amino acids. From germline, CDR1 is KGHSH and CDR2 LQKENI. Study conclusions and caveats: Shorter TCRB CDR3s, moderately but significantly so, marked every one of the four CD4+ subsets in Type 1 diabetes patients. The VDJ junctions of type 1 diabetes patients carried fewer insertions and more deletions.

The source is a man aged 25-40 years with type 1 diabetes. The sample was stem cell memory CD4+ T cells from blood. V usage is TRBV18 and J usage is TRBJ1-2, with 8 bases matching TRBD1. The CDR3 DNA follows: TGTGCCAGCTCACCAGGACAGGGAGATGGCTACACCTTC. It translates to CASSPGQGDGYTF.